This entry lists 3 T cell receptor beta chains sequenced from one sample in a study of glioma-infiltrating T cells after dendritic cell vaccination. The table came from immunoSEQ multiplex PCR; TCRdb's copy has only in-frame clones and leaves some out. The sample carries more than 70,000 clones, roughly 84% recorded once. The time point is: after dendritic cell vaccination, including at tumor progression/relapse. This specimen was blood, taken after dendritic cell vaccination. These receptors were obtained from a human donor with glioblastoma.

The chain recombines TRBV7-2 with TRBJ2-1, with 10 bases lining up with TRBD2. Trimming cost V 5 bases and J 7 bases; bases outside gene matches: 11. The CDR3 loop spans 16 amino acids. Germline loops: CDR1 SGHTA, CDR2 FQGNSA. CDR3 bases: TGTGCCAGCAGCCCCGGACTAGCGGCTTCGAGGAATGAGCAGTTCTTC. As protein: CASSPGLAASRNEQFF.

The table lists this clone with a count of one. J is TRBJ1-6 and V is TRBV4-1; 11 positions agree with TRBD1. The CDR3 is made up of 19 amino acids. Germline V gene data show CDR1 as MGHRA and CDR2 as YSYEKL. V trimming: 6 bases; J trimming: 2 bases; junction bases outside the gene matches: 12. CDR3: CASSLLLPGQGAYNSPLHF. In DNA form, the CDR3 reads TGCGCCAGCAGTCTACTACTACCGGGACAGGGGGCCTATAATTCACCCCTCCACTTT.

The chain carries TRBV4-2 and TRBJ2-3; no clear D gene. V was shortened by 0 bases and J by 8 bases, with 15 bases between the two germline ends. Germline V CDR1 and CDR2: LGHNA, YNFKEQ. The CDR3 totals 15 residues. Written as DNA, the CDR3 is TGTGCCAGCAGCCAAGATCTATACTTCTCGGGTACGCAGTATTTT. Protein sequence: CASSQDLYFSGTQYF.